This TCR beta chain appears in the sequencing data of a study of blood T cells in healthy people across ages (dated by TCRdb to about 2015). As for the study more broadly: In model experiments, roughly one uniquely barcoded TCR beta cDNA molecule per two T cells was captured by template switching. To avoid experimental bias, donors of different ages were distributed randomly across sequencing lanes. Two additional independent replicas of 1 million unique cDNA reads from the same blood draw were analyzed for two donors (one aged 18 to 29 and one aged 80 or older). The study measured age-related changes in TCR beta repertoire diversity using deep sequencing normalized with unique cDNA molecular identifiers. Four age groups were formed from the donors: young (average about 15 years), middle-aged (around 41), aged (more than 55) and long-lived (about 80).

This clonotype showed up just a few times. The specificity of this receptor is unknown. No qualities accompany the bases; no much larger clone lies one base away. The study at large found these results: Observed TCR beta diversity correlated strongly with the percentage of naive T cells measured by flow cytometry. Donor CMV infection status was unknown, potentially confounding age-related changes in expanded clonotypes. Because profiling used bulk unsorted PBMCs, naive and antigen-experienced compartments could not be compared conclusively. As age increased, observed TCR beta diversity per million T cells dropped in a roughly linear way, and a significant reduction was already evident by age around 41. Compared with the aged group, more naive CD4+ T cells, fewer expanded clones and increased TCR diversity were shown by the long-lived group, suggesting age selection. Estimates of total diversity based on one million sequenced T cells were considered lower bounds and underestimates.

The library was produced with 5' RACE. Sequenced using an Illumina HiSeq 2500. The second PCR ran for roughly 7 to 12 cycles and used a J-beta primer mix along with a sample-barcoded 5' primer. A unique molecular identifier was introduced onto each TCR beta cDNA molecule by a template-switch 5' adaptor carrying 12 random nucleotides. Each sample yielded at least 2.5 million CDR3-containing paired-end reads. All of the RNA was converted into first-strand cDNA using the Mint cDNA synthesis kit, with a TRBC-specific oligonucleotide serving as the primer. All cDNA was treated with uracil-DNA glycosylase and then went through a first 18-cycle PCR with the universal primers M1SS and BC2_uni_R. Per the original workflow: For normalization, 1 million high-quality reads were randomly selected from each sample, with every read carrying a distinct molecular identifier. Reads with shared molecular identifiers were discarded instead of being binned into consensus sequences. MiTCR, with a Q25 quality threshold and the strictest error-elimination algorithm, was used for CDR3 identification, clonotype clustering and error correction. Lower-bound total TCR beta diversity was estimated with a nonparametric unseen species model using Euler transformation. TCRdb reprocessing: public reads trimmed at Q25 with fastp, clones called with MiXCR, in-frame beta chains kept. Rows merge per CDR3 protein into single entries with the most common DNA and genes. Here the V and J calls rest on TCRdb's processing, not on the authors' analysis. The sample table contains roughly 900,000 distinct CDR3 sequences; only one count was recorded for around 30% of them. The biggest ten clones account for roughly 17% of the sample.

Donors were about 36 systemically healthy Caucasian individuals from Russia aged roughly 6 to 100 years. Each donor gave approximately 9.3 milliliters of peripheral blood, collected into EDTA-treated Vacutainer tubes. Ficoll-Paque density-gradient centrifugation was used to isolate PBMCs, with at least 7 million obtained per sample. Trizol reagent was used to extract total RNA from PBMCs, with at least 6 micrograms per sample. For every donor, an aliquot of PBMCs went through flow cytometry to measure the percentages of naive CD45RAhigh/CD27high T cells. Via the germline V gene (reference sequence), CDR1 is DFQATT and CDR2 SNEGSKA. V is cut by 5 bases and J by 3 bases, and the space between the germline ends is 17 bases. Measured from the cysteine to the phenylalanine, the CDR3 is 15 residues long. Only CDR3 DNA is held: 45 bases, read in frame from base 1.

Sequenced sample: blood. The V and J genes are TRBV20-1 and TRBJ1-5; perhaps TRBD1 is the D gene, with 5 bases matching. The clonotype originates from a woman older than 75 in good health. The DNA sequence follows: TGCAGTGCTTCGACGCTTAGGGGTCACAATCAGCCCCAGCATTTT. It is translated as CSASTLRGHNQPQHF.